The rows below give T cell receptor beta chains drawn from one sample of a study of control samples from healthy donors and cancer patients. This table comes from immunoSEQ multiplex PCR, and its TCRdb copy is limited to in-frame clones, with some not included. The sample has under 110,000 clones, around 89% seen once. Sequenced material: blood. These receptors were taken from a man aged 25-40 years in good health. The CDR3 runs from the conserved cysteine through the conserved F or W. The D gene is left open where the match is weak. Clone size is stated in some rows and not others, as once, few, many or a class when expanded.

clone_size,v_call,d_call,j_call,cdr3_nt,cdr3_aa
NA,TRBV2,NA,TRBJ2-2,TGTGCCAGCAGTGAGGGTTCTAGCGATGGGGCGGGGGAGCTGTTTTTT,CASSEGSSDGAGELFF
NA,TRBV9,TRBD2,TRBJ2-2,TGTGCCAGCAGCTTCCTAGCGGGAGGGGACACCGGGGAGCTGTTTTTT,CASSFLAGGDTGELFF
NA,TRBV30,NA,TRBJ2-5,TGTGCCTGGAATTACAGAAACATTTTTACCCAGTACTTC,CAWNYRNIFTQYF
NA,TRBV19,NA,TRBJ1-2,TGTGCCAGTAGTCCGTCAATCGGGGGTTATGGCTACACCTTC,CASSPSIGGYGYTF
NA,TRBV4-3,NA,TRBJ1-2,TGCGCCAGCAGCCAAGATCAGGGGACATATGGCTACACCTTC,CASSQDQGTYGYTF
NA,TRBV19,NA,TRBJ1-2,TGTGCCAGTAGTATATCACCTCTGATGGGCTACACCTTC,CASSISPLMGYTF
NA,TRBV30,NA,TRBJ1-2,TGTGCCTGGAATCGAGGGCAGGGTCCCTATGGCTACACCTTC,CAWNRGQGPYGYTF
NA,TRBV11-3,NA,TRBJ1-3,TGTGCCAGCAGCCCGGACAGCTCTGGAAACACCATATATTTT,CASSPDSSGNTIYF
NA,TRBV24-1,TRBD1,TRBJ2-4,TGTGCCACCAGTTTCTCAGGGACAGGAGGTCCCTTAGCCAAAAACATTCAGTACTTC,CATSFSGTGGPLAKNIQYF
NA,TRBV18,TRBD1,TRBJ2-5,TGTGCCAGCTCACAGGGGGCCCAAGAGACCCAGTACTTC,CASSQGAQETQYF
NA,TRBV5-1,NA,TRBJ2-1,TGCGCCAGCAGCTTAAAAAATGAGCAGTTCTTC,CASSLKNEQFF
NA,TRBV11-2,NA,TRBJ2-3,TGTGCCAGCAGCTCCCTCAGCACAGATACGCAGTATTTT,CASSSLSTDTQYF
once,TRBV28,TRBD1,TRBJ1-1,TGTGCCAGCAGAGCTGAGGGGGCAGCGAAGACTGAAGCTTTCTTT,CASRAEGAAKTEAFF
few,TRBV27,TRBD1,TRBJ1-6,TGTGCCAGCAGTTTTATCGGGACAGGGGGCTCGTATGGAGAGTCACCCCTCCACTTT,CASSFIGTGGSYGESPLHF
NA,TRBV19,TRBD1,TRBJ1-2,TGTGCCAGTAGAGACAGGGACTATGGCTACACCTTC,CASRDRDYGYTF
NA,TRBV7-9,NA,TRBJ1-1,TGTGCCAGCAGCCTACAGGGTCGGGGGACTGAAGCTTTCTTT,CASSLQGRGTEAFF
NA,TRBV2,NA,TRBJ1-1,TGTGCCAGCAGGAGACAGGAAGCTTTCTTT,CASRRQEAFF
once,TRBV30,NA,TRBJ2-1,TGTGCCTGGAGTCGAGCGCCACAGCAGTTCTTC,CAWSRAPQQFF
NA,TRBV18,NA,TRBJ2-3,TGTGCCAGCTCACAGGGAACAGACACAGATACGCAGTATTTT,CASSQGTDTDTQYF
once,TRBV19,NA,TRBJ2-4,TGTGCCAGTAGTTATTGGACGGCCCCTCTGGCCAAAAACATTCAGTACTTC,CASSYWTAPLAKNIQYF
NA,TRBV6-7,NA,TRBJ1-4,TGTGCCAGCAGTTACTCTTCCAGGGCGGATGAAAAACTGTTTTTT,CASSYSSRADEKLFF
NA,TRBV7-2,NA,TRBJ2-3,TGTGCCAGCAGCCCCCGGTCCGCAGATACGCAGTATTTT,CASSPRSADTQYF
NA,TRBV7-2,NA,TRBJ2-1,TGTGCCAGCAGCTTAAGTATAGGGTACAATGAGCAGTTCTTC,CASSLSIGYNEQFF
NA,TRBV6-2/TRBV6-3,NA,TRBJ1-5,TGTGCCAGCAGTTACTCCCCCCCGGGGGCGGGGGGCAATCAGCCCCAGCATTTT,CASSYSPPGAGGNQPQHF
NA,TRBV18,TRBD1,TRBJ1-4,TGTGCCAGCTCACCGAGACAGGGGGTTAATGAAAAACTGTTTTTT,CASSPRQGVNEKLFF
once,TRBV3-1/TRBV3-2,NA,TRBJ2-1,TGTGCCAGCAGCCAAGATTTGGCCCTTTACAATGAGCAGTTCTTC,CASSQDLALYNEQFF